The 13 T cell receptor beta chains below were found in one sample sequenced in a study of technical replicates of blood from a handful of donors. Clones were sequenced by immunoSEQ multiplex PCR, and TCRdb holds only the in-frame ones, with some missing. The top ten hold less than 0.4% of the sample, which has under 85,000 clones, 85% to 95% seen once. Sequencing input: T cells isolated from PBMCs. Every receptor here comes from a human donor in good health.

The chain joins TRBV11-3 to TRBJ2-3; TRBD2 agrees at 8 bases. The germline V gene has CDR1 SGHNT and CDR2 YENEEA. V trimming: 2 bases; J trimming: 5 bases; junction bases outside the gene matches: 0. This CDR3 spans 13 amino acids. The CDR3 region is CASSLLAGDTQYF. For the CDR3, the DNA is TGTGCCAGCAGCTTACTAGCGGGAGATACGCAGTATTTT.

The chain combines TRBV9 with TRBJ2-3, with D hard to call. Trimming took 1 base from V and 3 from J, leaving 9 bases between them. The CDR3 spans 14 residues. CDR1 SGDLS and CDR2 YYNGEE come from the germline V gene. CDR3: CASSVSRITDTQYF. Written as DNA, the CDR3 is TGTGCCAGCAGCGTATCCAGGATAACAGATACGCAGTATTTT.

A note on this clone: An end of the junction differs from the germline gene, which may be a read error. The rearrangement joins TRBV7-7 to TRBJ2-7, with D perhaps matching TRBD2 (5 bases). The germline CDR1 and CDR2 sequences are SSHAT and FNYEAQ (reference sequence). CDR3 length: 13 residues. The CDR3 spells CASSTSWENEQYF. The CDR3 coding sequence is TGTGCTAGCAGCACCTCCTGGGAGAACGAGCAGTACTTC.

The chain links TRBV4-2 to TRBJ2-1, with a tentative D call TRBD2 (5 bases). Between the trimmed V and J ends, which lost 5 bases and 2 bases, there was a span of 10 bases. The germline gives CDR1 LGHNA, CDR2 YNFKEQ. The CDR3 extends over 14 amino acids. The CDR3 nucleotides read TGTGCCAGCAGCTGGGAGAGGGCCTACAATGAGCAGTTCTTC. Translating it yields CASSWERAYNEQFF.

V and J are TRBV29-1 and TRBJ2-2, with D tentatively TRBD2 (6 bases). V lost 6 bases to trimming and J lost 0 bases, with 14 bases between them. The CDR3 loop spans 15 amino acids. Germline V CDR1 and CDR2: SQVTM, ANQGSEA. CDR3 amino acids: CSVKPGSPNTGELFF. The CDR3 DNA reads as TGCAGCGTCAAACCCGGGAGCCCGAACACCGGGGAGCTGTTTTTT.

This clone was picked up one time. The V gene is TRBV2, the J gene TRBJ2-3; D gene uncertain. V was pared by 6 bases and J by 4 bases, with 8 bases between. CDR1 and CDR2 (germline): SNHLY, FYNNEI. This CDR3 is 12 amino acids long. Here the CDR3 reads CASSKRSDTQYF. CDR3 nucleotide sequence: TGTGCCAGCAGCAAGAGGTCAGATACGCAGTATTTT.

V is TRBV5-8 and J is TRBJ1-3, with D unresolved. The CDR3 runs 14 residues. V lost 4 bases, J lost 0 bases, and 8 bases lay in between. The V gene's germline CDR1 is SGHTS and CDR2 YDEGEE. The CDR3 region has the DNA TGTGCCAGCAGCCGTACCTACTCTGGAAACACCATATATTTT. Protein sequence: CASSRTYSGNTIYF.

This clone has only one observation. V is TRBV7-9 and J is TRBJ2-3; no firm D call. Germline V CDR1 and CDR2: SEHNR, FQNEAQ (reference sequence). V lost 0 bases and J 0 bases, leaving 10 bases between the germline ends. This CDR3 has 16 residues. CDR3 sequence: CASSLAETQSTDTQYF. CDR3 coding DNA: TGTGCCAGCAGCTTAGCTGAGACACAGAGCACAGATACGCAGTATTTT. The full variable domain, completed using reference TRBV7-9 and TRBJ2-3, is DTGVSQNPRHKITKRGQNVTFRCDPISEHNRLYWYRQTLGQGPEFLTYFQNEAQLEKSRLLSDRFSAERPKGSFSTLEIQRTEQGDSAMYLCASSLAETQSTDTQYFGPGTRLTVL.

This chain uses TRBV25-1 with TRBJ2-7; D might be TRBD2 (6 bases). CDR3 length equals 13 residues. V was clipped by 5 bases and J by 6 bases, with 14 bases between them. Germline V gene data show CDR1 as MGHDK and CDR2 as SYGVNS. As DNA, the CDR3 is TGTGCCAGCAGTCACTATATCGGGAGCGAGCAGTACTTC. It translates to CASSHYIGSEQYF.

The CDR3 reads CASSRQGSYGYTF. The CDR3 DNA follows: TGTGCCAGTAGTCGACAGGGCTCCTATGGCTACACCTTC. This sequence joins TRBV19 and TRBJ1-2; 7 nucleotides match TRBD1. Germline loops: CDR1 LNHDA, CDR2 SQIVND (reference sequence). This CDR3 has 13 residues. V lost 5 bases to trimming and J lost 4 bases; unmatched junction nucleotides: 4.

J is TRBJ1-1 and V is TRBV5-1; tentative D call: TRBD1 (6 bases). The CDR3 is 17 amino acids. Deletions cut 1 base from V and 4 bases from J, with 20 bases between. Germline V CDR1 and CDR2: SGHRS, YFSETQ. In DNA form, the CDR3 reads TGCGCCAGCAGCTTGACAGGGATGGGGGCACAGGGCACTGAAGCTTTCTTT. Encoded protein: CASSLTGMGAQGTEAFF.

The rearrangement uses TRBV2 and TRBJ1-4; the D gene is possibly TRBD1 (5 bases). V was clipped by 3 bases and J by 4 bases, with 18 bases between them. Germline lookup yields CDR1 SNHLY and CDR2 FYNNEI. This CDR3 contains 17 residues. This CDR3 reads CASSDYPPGTVNEKLFF. Here the CDR3 DNA reads TGTGCCAGCAGTGACTACCCTCCAGGGACTGTTAATGAAAAACTGTTTTTT.

This chain uses TRBV13 with TRBJ1-2, with 9 bases that match TRBD1. The CDR3 runs to 16 residues. CDR1 is PRHDT, CDR2 FYEKMQ, per germline (reference sequence). Unmatched junction bases numbered 10, after V lost 5 bases and J lost 3 bases. CDR3 nucleotides: TGTGCCAGCAGCAACGGACAGGGGTCCTTTGACTATGGCTACACCTTC. Protein: CASSNGQGSFDYGYTF. The full variable domain, completed using reference TRBV13 and TRBJ1-2, is AAGVIQSPRHLIKEKRETATLKCYPIPRHDTVYWYQQGPGQDPQFLISFYEKMQSDKGSIPDRFSAQQFSDYHSELNMSSLELGDSALYFCASSNGQGSFDYGYTFGSGTRLTVV.